This TCR beta chain emerged from a study of control samples from healthy donors and cancer patients. This clone was detected only once. This table comes from immunoSEQ multiplex PCR, and its TCRdb copy is limited to in-frame clones, with some not included. The data hold roughly 190,000 clones, with 91% observed a single time. The CDR3 is 15 amino acids. J is TRBJ1-6 and V is TRBV21-1. TRBV21-1 constitutes a pseudogene. The TCR comes from a woman in her twenties or thirties in good health. Sequencing was performed on blood. In nucleotides, the CDR3 is TGTGCCAGCAGCAAAGAGACAGGGAGGGATTCACCCCTCCACTTT. It encodes CASSKETGRDSPLHF.